These T cell receptor beta chains were read from a single sample in a study of blood T cell repertoires in COVID-19. Some clones are missing from TCRdb's copy, which holds only in-frame ones; the method was immunoSEQ multiplex PCR. The data contain around 290,000 clones, approximately 86% of them seen just once; the ten biggest clones take up approximately 1%. The material sequenced was PBMCs or T cells enriched from blood (not recorded which). The receptor source for this set is a young woman who had recovered from COVID-19. CDR3s include the opening cysteine and the closing phenylalanine or tryptophan. Fields, in order: J gene, V gene, clone size, D gene, CDR3 DNA, CDR3 protein. The D gene is left open where the match is weak. The listing skips clone size in some rows; elsewhere it reads once, few, many or a size class.

j_call: TRBJ1-4; v_call: TRBV5-5; clone_size: .; d_call: TRBD1; cdr3_nt: TGTGCCAGCAGCTACAGGGGGCCGGCTAATGAAAAACTGTTTTTT; cdr3_aa: CASSYRGPANEKLFF
j_call: TRBJ2-6; v_call: TRBV19; clone_size: .; d_call: .; cdr3_nt: TGTGCCAGTAGTATAGTAGTGGGGGCGGAAGGGGCCAACGTCCTGACTTTC; cdr3_aa: CASSIVVGAEGANVLTF
j_call: TRBJ1-1; v_call: TRBV6-6; clone_size: .; d_call: .; cdr3_nt: TGTGCCAGCAGTCCTGGTGGGGGCATCTATACTGAAGCTTTCTTT; cdr3_aa: CASSPGGGIYTEAFF
j_call: TRBJ1-5; v_call: TRBV4-1; clone_size: .; d_call: TRBD1; cdr3_nt: TGCGCCAGCAGACAACAGGGGTATAGCAATCAGCCCCAGCATTTT; cdr3_aa: CASRQQGYSNQPQHF
j_call: TRBJ2-3; v_call: TRBV5-1; clone_size: once; d_call: TRBD2; cdr3_nt: TGCGCCAGCAGCTTGCGGTCTAGCGGGACCGATACGCAGTATTTT; cdr3_aa: CASSLRSSGTDTQYF
j_call: TRBJ2-2; v_call: TRBV5-1; clone_size: .; d_call: TRBD1; cdr3_nt: TGCGCCAGCAACTTAAGACAGGGTTCAAACACCGGGGAGCTGTTTTTT; cdr3_aa: CASNLRQGSNTGELFF
j_call: TRBJ2-1; v_call: TRBV5-1; clone_size: .; d_call: .; cdr3_nt: TGCGCCAGCAGGGTGGACAGCTACAATGAGCAGTTCTTC; cdr3_aa: CASRVDSYNEQFF
j_call: TRBJ2-1; v_call: TRBV12-5; clone_size: .; d_call: .; cdr3_nt: TGTGCTAGTGCCGGGCCCGGGACTCGATCCTCCTACAATGAGCAGTTCTTC; cdr3_aa: CASAGPGTRSSYNEQFF
j_call: TRBJ2-2; v_call: TRBV24-1; clone_size: .; d_call: TRBD1; cdr3_nt: TGTGCCACCAGTGATTTCGTCGGACAGGGGTACACCGGGGAGCTGTTTTTT; cdr3_aa: CATSDFVGQGYTGELFF
j_call: TRBJ1-2; v_call: TRBV5-1; clone_size: .; d_call: .; cdr3_nt: TGCGCCAGCAGCTTGACAGACTATGGCTACACCTTC; cdr3_aa: CASSLTDYGYTF
j_call: TRBJ1-6; v_call: TRBV28; clone_size: .; d_call: .; cdr3_nt: TGTGCCAGCAGCCTTCCGGGACACCTTACGAGCTCCTATAATTCACCCCTCCACTTT; cdr3_aa: CASSLPGHLTSSYNSPLHF
j_call: TRBJ2-5; v_call: TRBV4-2; clone_size: .; d_call: TRBD2; cdr3_nt: TGTGCCAGCAGCCAAACTAGCGGCATAGAGACCCAGTACTTC; cdr3_aa: CASSQTSGIETQYF
j_call: TRBJ1-5; v_call: TRBV3-1/TRBV3-2; clone_size: .; d_call: .; cdr3_nt: TGTGCCAGCAGCCAAACTTGGACATCTAATCAGCCCCAGCATTTT; cdr3_aa: CASSQTWTSNQPQHF
j_call: TRBJ2-3; v_call: TRBV30; clone_size: .; d_call: .; cdr3_nt: TGTGCCTGGAGTGGGGGGGTCTTTCCCGGGGATACGCAGTATTTT; cdr3_aa: CAWSGGVFPGDTQYF
j_call: TRBJ2-7; v_call: TRBV28; clone_size: .; d_call: TRBD1; cdr3_nt: TGTGCCAGCAGTTTAGGACAGGGGTACGAGCAGTACTTC; cdr3_aa: CASSLGQGYEQYF
j_call: TRBJ2-7; v_call: TRBV28; clone_size: once; d_call: .; cdr3_nt: TGTGCCAGCAGCTCAGTCGGGGGACTCTACGAGCAGTACTTC; cdr3_aa: CASSSVGGLYEQYF
j_call: TRBJ1-1; v_call: TRBV5-1; clone_size: .; d_call: TRBD1; cdr3_nt: TGCGCCAGCAGCTCGACAGGGACGAACACTGAAGCTTTCTTT; cdr3_aa: CASSSTGTNTEAFF
j_call: TRBJ2-3; v_call: TRBV3-1/TRBV3-2; clone_size: few; d_call: .; cdr3_nt: TGTGCCAGCAGCCTGGGGGCATCTACGCAGTATTTT; cdr3_aa: CASSLGASTQYF
j_call: TRBJ2-1; v_call: TRBV25-1; clone_size: .; d_call: TRBD2; cdr3_nt: TGTGCCAGCGGTAGCGGGATTCCCTCCTACAATGAGCAGTTCTTC; cdr3_aa: CASGSGIPSYNEQFF
j_call: TRBJ2-7; v_call: TRBV2; clone_size: .; d_call: .; cdr3_nt: TGTGCCTTCGCACCCCCACGGCGGGGTATCTCCTACGAGCAGTACTTC; cdr3_aa: CAFAPPRRGISYEQYF
j_call: TRBJ1-5; v_call: TRBV6-5; clone_size: .; d_call: .; cdr3_nt: TGTGCCAGCAGTTATGCAGGAAACACCAATCAGCCCCAGCATTTT; cdr3_aa: CASSYAGNTNQPQHF
j_call: TRBJ1-2; v_call: TRBV5-4; clone_size: .; d_call: TRBD1; cdr3_nt: TGTGCCAGCAGCTTCACAGGGGGCAGGGGCTACACCTTC; cdr3_aa: CASSFTGGRGYTF
j_call: TRBJ1-2; v_call: TRBV19; clone_size: .; d_call: .; cdr3_nt: TGTGCCAGTCCCTGGCCAGGAACTAACTATGGCTACACCTTC; cdr3_aa: CASPWPGTNYGYTF
j_call: TRBJ1-1; v_call: TRBV11-3; clone_size: .; d_call: .; cdr3_nt: TGTGCCAGCAGCTTAGACTTGAACACTGAAGCTTTCTTT; cdr3_aa: CASSLDLNTEAFF
j_call: TRBJ1-5; v_call: TRBV10-1; clone_size: once; d_call: TRBD1; cdr3_nt: TGCGCCAGCAGTGAGAAAACAGGGGTTAATCAGCCCCAGCATTTT; cdr3_aa: CASSEKTGVNQPQHF
j_call: TRBJ2-3; v_call: TRBV20-1; clone_size: .; d_call: .; cdr3_nt: TGCAGTGCTAGTTTCCCCCGGAGCACAGATACGCAGTATTTT; cdr3_aa: CSASFPRSTDTQYF
j_call: TRBJ2-1; v_call: TRBV4-3; clone_size: .; d_call: .; cdr3_nt: TGCGCCAGCAGCCAAGAATGGTTAGTAGCGGCGCCCTACAATGAGCAGTTCTTC; cdr3_aa: CASSQEWLVAAPYNEQFF
j_call: TRBJ2-7; v_call: TRBV19; clone_size: .; d_call: .; cdr3_nt: TGTGCCAGTAGCACCCGGTCCTACGAGCAGTACTTC; cdr3_aa: CASSTRSYEQYF
j_call: TRBJ2-3; v_call: TRBV9; clone_size: .; d_call: .; cdr3_nt: TGTGCCAGCAGCGTGGCGCGGGTCACAGATACGCAGTATTTT; cdr3_aa: CASSVARVTDTQYF
j_call: TRBJ2-7; v_call: TRBV29-1; clone_size: .; d_call: .; cdr3_nt: TGCAGCGCGCGTTCAGGATTCTACGAGCAGTACTTC; cdr3_aa: CSARSGFYEQYF
j_call: TRBJ2-7; v_call: TRBV5-5; clone_size: .; d_call: TRBD1; cdr3_nt: TGTGCCAGCAGCCCCAGGGACAGCGGAACCTACGAGCAGTACTTC; cdr3_aa: CASSPRDSGTYEQYF
j_call: TRBJ2-1; v_call: TRBV4-1; clone_size: .; d_call: TRBD2; cdr3_nt: TGCGCCAGCAGCCAAGCCCCGGGACTAGCGTCAAATGAGCAGTTCTTC; cdr3_aa: CASSQAPGLASNEQFF
j_call: TRBJ1-3; v_call: TRBV9; clone_size: .; d_call: .; cdr3_nt: TGTGCCAGCAGCGTAGCGGGAGGGGGACACACCATATATTTT; cdr3_aa: CASSVAGGGHTIYF
j_call: TRBJ1-2; v_call: TRBV28; clone_size: .; d_call: .; cdr3_nt: TGTGCCAGCAGAACATCAGGGGCCTATGGCTACACCTTC; cdr3_aa: CASRTSGAYGYTF
j_call: TRBJ2-7; v_call: TRBV28; clone_size: once; d_call: TRBD2; cdr3_nt: TGTGCCAGCAGCCTGACTAGCGGGAGTTACGAGCAGTACTTC; cdr3_aa: CASSLTSGSYEQYF
j_call: TRBJ2-3; v_call: TRBV7-9; clone_size: .; d_call: .; cdr3_nt: TGTGCCAGCAGCTTAGATACCTACACAGATACGCAGTATTTT; cdr3_aa: CASSLDTYTDTQYF
j_call: TRBJ2-1; v_call: TRBV9; clone_size: many; d_call: .; cdr3_nt: TGTGCCAGCAGCGTAGTTCGGGATGAGCAGTTCTTC; cdr3_aa: CASSVVRDEQFF
j_call: TRBJ2-1; v_call: TRBV5-6; clone_size: .; d_call: TRBD2; cdr3_nt: TGTGCCAGCAGCTCCCGGACTAGCGGGGCCCCTCGGTATGAGCAGTTCTTC; cdr3_aa: CASSSRTSGAPRYEQFF
j_call: TRBJ1-2; v_call: TRBV2; clone_size: few; d_call: TRBD1; cdr3_nt: TGTGCCAGCAGTGAATGGACAGGTTCCGTACGTGGCTACACCTTC; cdr3_aa: CASSEWTGSVRGYTF
j_call: TRBJ2-7; v_call: TRBV19; clone_size: .; d_call: .; cdr3_nt: TGTGCCAGTAGTAGGAGCAGGGACTACGAGCAGTACTTC; cdr3_aa: CASSRSRDYEQYF
j_call: TRBJ2-7; v_call: TRBV19; clone_size: .; d_call: .; cdr3_nt: TGTGCCAGTAGTATAGATCTGGAGGGTGACGAGCAGTACTTC; cdr3_aa: CASSIDLEGDEQYF
j_call: TRBJ1-1; v_call: TRBV27; clone_size: .; d_call: TRBD1; cdr3_nt: TGTGCCAGCGGACAGGGGGAGAACACTGAAGCTTTCTTT; cdr3_aa: CASGQGENTEAFF
j_call: TRBJ1-2; v_call: TRBV6-2/TRBV6-3; clone_size: few; d_call: .; cdr3_nt: TGTGCCAGCAGTTACAGGACAGCTTTTGGCTACACCTTC; cdr3_aa: CASSYRTAFGYTF
j_call: TRBJ1-1; v_call: TRBV30; clone_size: .; d_call: .; cdr3_nt: TGTGCCCAGACCCCCAGGGGAGAGACTGAAGCTTTCTTT; cdr3_aa: CAQTPRGETEAFF
j_call: TRBJ2-7; v_call: TRBV28; clone_size: few; d_call: TRBD2; cdr3_nt: TGTGCCAGCAGTTTATTCGGGCCGACTAGCGGGAGGAACCACGAGCAGTACTTC; cdr3_aa: CASSLFGPTSGRNHEQYF
j_call: TRBJ1-1; v_call: TRBV18; clone_size: few; d_call: .; cdr3_nt: TGTGCCAGCTCACCACTGCCCCTGGGGAGCGAGTACACTGAAGCTTTCTTT; cdr3_aa: CASSPLPLGSEYTEAFF
j_call: TRBJ1-1; v_call: TRBV5-1; clone_size: few; d_call: .; cdr3_nt: TGCGCCAGCAGCTTGGAGACAGTGAACACTGAAGCTTTCTTT; cdr3_aa: CASSLETVNTEAFF
j_call: TRBJ2-6; v_call: TRBV28; clone_size: .; d_call: .; cdr3_nt: TGTGCCAGCAGTTTAAGGCAGGCCTCTGGGGCCAACGTCCTGACTTTC; cdr3_aa: CASSLRQASGANVLTF
j_call: TRBJ2-5; v_call: TRBV7-9; clone_size: .; d_call: TRBD2; cdr3_nt: TGTGCCAATACTAAATTCGAAACTAGCGGGGAAGAGACCCAGTACTTC; cdr3_aa: CANTKFETSGEETQYF
j_call: TRBJ2-6; v_call: TRBV13; clone_size: .; d_call: TRBD1; cdr3_nt: TGTGCCAGCAGCCCGCCGGGACAGGGGATATTAGGGGCCAACGTCCTGACTTTC; cdr3_aa: CASSPPGQGILGANVLTF
j_call: TRBJ1-1; v_call: TRBV6-2/TRBV6-3; clone_size: .; d_call: TRBD1; cdr3_nt: TGTGCCAGCAGCAAACTCACGCCGACAGGGGGCACTGAAGCTTTCTTT; cdr3_aa: CASSKLTPTGGTEAFF
j_call: TRBJ2-1; v_call: TRBV5-4; clone_size: .; d_call: TRBD2; cdr3_nt: TGTGCCAGCAGCTTTAGCGGGAGGGACGAGCAGTTCTTC; cdr3_aa: CASSFSGRDEQFF
j_call: TRBJ1-5; v_call: TRBV24-1; clone_size: .; d_call: .; cdr3_nt: TGTGCCACCAGTGATTTACGGTTCAATCAGCCCCAGCATTTT; cdr3_aa: CATSDLRFNQPQHF
j_call: TRBJ2-3; v_call: TRBV7-3; clone_size: .; d_call: TRBD2; cdr3_nt: TGTGCCAGCAGCTCTCGGGGGGGAGACACAGATACGCAGTATTTT; cdr3_aa: CASSSRGGDTDTQYF
j_call: TRBJ1-5; v_call: TRBV2; clone_size: .; d_call: TRBD1; cdr3_nt: TGTGCCAGCAATAGACAGGGGTATAGCAATCAGCCCCAGCATTTT; cdr3_aa: CASNRQGYSNQPQHF
j_call: TRBJ1-5; v_call: TRBV12-3/TRBV12-4; clone_size: .; d_call: TRBD1; cdr3_nt: TGTGCCAGCAGTCGGGACAGGGATCAGCCCCAGCATTTT; cdr3_aa: CASSRDRDQPQHF
j_call: TRBJ2-7; v_call: TRBV6-1; clone_size: .; d_call: .; cdr3_nt: TGTGCCAGCAGTGAAGTAAGGGGCTACGAGCAGTACTTC; cdr3_aa: CASSEVRGYEQYF
j_call: TRBJ2-6; v_call: TRBV11-2; clone_size: .; d_call: TRBD1; cdr3_nt: TGTGCCAGCAGCTCAGGACAGGGGGCTTCAGGGGCCAACGTCCTGACTTTC; cdr3_aa: CASSSGQGASGANVLTF
j_call: TRBJ1-2; v_call: TRBV3-1/TRBV3-2; clone_size: .; d_call: .; cdr3_nt: TGTGCCAGCAGCCAAGCCCAGTCCACCTATGGCTACACCTTC; cdr3_aa: CASSQAQSTYGYTF